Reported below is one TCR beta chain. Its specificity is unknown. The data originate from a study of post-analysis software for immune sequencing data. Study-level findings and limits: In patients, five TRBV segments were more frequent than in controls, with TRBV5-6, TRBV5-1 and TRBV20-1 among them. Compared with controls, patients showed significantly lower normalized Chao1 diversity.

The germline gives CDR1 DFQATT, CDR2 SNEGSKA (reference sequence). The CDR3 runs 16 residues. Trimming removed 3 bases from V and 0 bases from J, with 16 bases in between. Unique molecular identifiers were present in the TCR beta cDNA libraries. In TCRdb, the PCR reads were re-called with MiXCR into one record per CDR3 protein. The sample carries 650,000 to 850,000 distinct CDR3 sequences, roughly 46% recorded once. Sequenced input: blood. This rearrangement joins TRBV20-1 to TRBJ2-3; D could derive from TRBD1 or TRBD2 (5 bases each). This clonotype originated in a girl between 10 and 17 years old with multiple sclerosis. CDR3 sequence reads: CSASFGGRISTDTQYF. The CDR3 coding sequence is TGCAGTGCTAGCTTTGGGGGTCGGATAAGCACAGATACGCAGTATTTT.